The 6 T cell receptor beta chains below all came from one sample that was sequenced in a study of CD8 T cells in Susac syndrome. When the RNA was reverse transcribed, random hexamers were used with an input of roughly 0.5 to 1 ug. TCRdb re-derived calls from the immunoSEQ multiplex PCR reads in MiXCR, one entry per CDR3 protein. The data show around 200,000 distinct CDR3 sequences, approximately 95% seen once. Sequences were obtained from CD4+ T cells from PBMCs. These receptors were taken from a human donor with multiple sclerosis.

This clonotype occurred a few times. The chain combines TRBV5-4 with TRBJ1-2; D gene unclear. Trimming pared 0 bases from V and 5 bases from J, leaving 11 bases between. CDR3 size: 14 residues. The germline V gene has CDR1 SGHNT and CDR2 YYREEE (reference sequence). The CDR3 DNA reads TGTGCCAGCAGCTTGGTGGACGGAGCATATGGCTACACCTTC. This sequence encodes CASSLVDGAYGYTF.

The rearrangement links TRBV3-1 to TRBJ1-2; D may be TRBD1 (5 bases). Trimming took off 0 bases at V and 8 bases at J, with 19 bases between the two ends. Germline V gives CDR1 LGHDT, CDR2 YNNKEL (reference sequence). The CDR3 length is 16 residues. DNA for the CDR3: TGTGCCAGCAGCCAAGATGACGAGAGGGGCCGTGGGGGCTACACCTTC. It yields the protein CASSQDDERGRGGYTF.

The genes are TRBV20-1 and TRBJ2-5, with 9 bases aligning to TRBD2. The CDR3 is 14 residues long. CDR1 and CDR2 (germline): DFQATT, SNEGSKA (reference sequence). V trimming: 5 bases; J trimming: 1 base; junction bases outside the gene matches: 5. The CDR3 loop is CSAHPTSGQETQYF. DNA of the CDR3: TGCAGTGCTCACCCGACTAGCGGCCAAGAGACCCAGTACTTC.

This chain uses TRBV29-1 with TRBJ1-4, with D possibly TRBD1 on 5 matching bases. Trimming removed 5 bases at V and 7 bases at J, with 17 bases between. Germline-derived CDR1 and CDR2 are SQVTM and ANQGSEA. This CDR3 has 14 amino acids. In DNA form, the CDR3 reads TGCAGCGTTTTCGGGGGAACTGTTGGTGAAAAACTGTTTTTT. This encodes CSVFGGTVGEKLFF.

This clonotype was picked up one time. V and J are TRBV7-2 and TRBJ1-5; D remains ambiguous. With 6 bases removed from V and 2 bases from J, the gap between germline ends came to 11 bases. The CDR3 spans 14 residues. CDR1 is SGHTA, CDR2 FQGNSA, per germline. The DNA of the CDR3 is TGTGCCAGCAGGGTGTACGATGGCAATCAGCCCCAGCATTTT. It codes for CASRVYDGNQPQHF.

The CDR3 here is CAWGQGASNSPLHF. The CDR3 DNA is TGTGCCTGGGGTCAGGGGGCTAGTAATTCACCCCTCCACTTT. This chain uses TRBV30 with TRBJ1-6; 8 positions match TRBD1. This CDR3 spans 14 amino acids. CDR1 and CDR2 (germline): GTSNPN, SVGIG (reference sequence). Trimming at V came to 5 bases and at J to 6 bases, leaving 6 bases not matched to a gene.